These 19 T cell receptor beta chains came from one sample sequenced in a study of T cells in Graves' hyperthyroidism and ophthalmopathy. RNA transcripts yielded amplified TCR beta CDR3 regions. The TCR CDR3 first-round RT-PCR relied on the HTBI primer set. Each CDR3 protein is one row after TCRdb ran MiXCR on the multiplex PCR reads. This table has some 350,000 distinct CDR3 sequences, about a sixth appearing once. Sequenced material: blood. These receptors came from a young woman with Graves' hyperthyroidism that later progressed to Graves' ophthalmopathy.

This clonotype was observed at least ten times. The chain couples TRBV10-1 to TRBJ1-5; no clear D gene. Trimming shortened V by 0 bases and J by 0 bases, and 21 bases separated the two germline ends. Germline CDR1 is WNHNN and CDR2 is SYGVQD (reference sequence). The CDR3 extends over 20 amino acids. CDR3 bases: TGCGCCAGCAGTGAGTCGGGAAATGCCCATAAAATAGATAGCAATCAGCCCCAGCATTTT. It specifies CASSESGNAHKIDSNQPQHF.

This clonotype was counted many times. The chain employs TRBV3-1 and TRBJ2-7; no clear D gene. The length of the CDR3 is 11 residues. Germline CDR1 and CDR2: LGHDT and YNNKEL (reference sequence). Between the trimmed V and J ends, which lost 5 bases and 2 bases, there was a span of 4 bases. The DNA of the CDR3 is TGTGCCAGCAGCGATGCCTACGAGCAGTACTTC. This gives the protein CASSDAYEQYF.

On this clonotype: A much larger clone lies a single base off, so this may be a read error. The chain uses TRBV9 and TRBJ1-1, with D possibly matching TRBD1 (6 bases). This CDR3 spans 14 amino acids. The V gene's germline CDR1 is SGDLS and CDR2 YYNGEE. V lost 4 bases and J lost 8, with 18 bases in between. CDR3 sequence (DNA): TGTGCCAGCAGCCTCCGTGACAGGCCCGCCGAAGCTTTCTTT. It specifies CASSLRDRPAEAFF.

This clonotype was seen at least ten times. This chain links TRBV24-1 with TRBJ2-5; TRBD2 agrees at 7 bases. Germline-derived CDR1 and CDR2 are KGHDR and SFDVKD. Trimming cost V 5 bases and J 2 bases; bases outside gene matches: 4. CDR3 length: 14 residues. CDR3 region: CATSGGGTQETQYF. The DNA for the CDR3 is TGTGCCACCAGTGGGGGGGGGACGCAAGAGACCCAGTACTTC.

This clonotype was recorded at least ten times. This chain uses TRBV5-5 with TRBJ2-1; D perhaps matches TRBD1 (5 bases). The germline V and J ends were trimmed by 6 bases and 7 bases, with 17 bases remaining between them. Germline CDR1 reads SGHKS; CDR2 reads YYEKEE (reference sequence). The CDR3 contains 14 residues. The CDR3 sequence is CASTEQTRGNEQFF. CDR3 sequence (DNA): TGTGCCAGCACCGAACAGACAAGGGGTAATGAGCAGTTCTTC. The whole variable domain, filled in from reference TRBV5-5 and TRBJ2-1, reads DAGVTQSPTHLIKTRGQQVTLRCSPISGHKSVSWYQQVLGQGPQFIFQYYEKEERGRGNFPDRFSARQFPNYSSELNVNALLLGDSALYLCASTEQTRGNEQFFGPGTRLTVL.

Note on this clonotype: A read error may explain this, as a much larger clone is one base away. The chain couples TRBV6-2 or TRBV6-3 to TRBJ1-1, with a tentative D call TRBD1 (5 bases). CDR1 and CDR2 (germline): MNHEY, SVGEGT. V lost 10 bases and J 4 bases, leaving 22 bases between the germline ends. This CDR3 contains 15 residues. CDR3 residues: CAIPGPGVGSTEAFF. The CDR3 nucleotides read TGTGCCATCCCGGGCCCGGGGGTGGGGAGCACTGAAGCTTTCTTT.

The J gene is TRBJ2-1, the V gene TRBV5-1; TRBD2 aligns across 14 bases. This CDR3 region has 17 residues. Trimming took 4 bases from V and 8 from J; bases not matched to a gene: 11. Germline V lookup: CDR1 SGHRS, CDR2 YFSETQ. The CDR3 region has the DNA TGCGCCAGCAGCCCAGCTACCGGGACTAGCGGGAGCGATGAGCAGTTCTTC. Amino acid sequence: CASSPATGTSGSDEQFF.

The chain combines TRBV7-4 with TRBJ1-1, with 7 bases fitting TRBD1. CDR3 length: 18 residues. The V gene end was trimmed by 5 bases and the J gene end by 0 bases; junction bases not matched to a gene: 15. Looked up from germline, CDR1 is SGHVT and CDR2 is SQSDAQ. DNA of the CDR3: TGTGCCAGCAGCCAGGGGGGGGATATAAGTAGCTTGAACACTGAAGCTTTCTTT. It yields the protein CASSQGGDISSLNTEAFF.

Details on this clonotype: One end of the junction is discordant with germline, which a read error may explain. The chain links TRBV20-1 to TRBJ2-1; tentatively, D is TRBD1 (5 bases). Looked up from germline, CDR1 is DFQATT and CDR2 is SNEGSKA (reference sequence). The CDR3 loop spans 13 amino acids. CDR3 sequence: CSASKPGYNDQFF. CDR3 DNA: TGCAGTGCTAGTAAGCCAGGGTACAATGACCAGTTCTTC.

The chain recombines TRBV28 with TRBJ2-5; TRBD2 matches 9 bases. CDR1 and CDR2 from the germline V gene are MDHEN and SYDVKM. This CDR3 has 20 residues. V trimming: 4 bases; J trimming: 4 bases; junction bases outside the gene matches: 22. The DNA of the CDR3 is TGTGCCAGCAGTTATCCTCGGGACCGAGCCTTGACTAGCGGCCTAGAGACCCAGTACTTC. Translating it yields CASSYPRDRALTSGLETQYF.

The chain links TRBV27 to TRBJ1-2, with D uncertain. CDR3 size: 15 residues. The V end lost 3 bases, the J end lost 3 bases, and 14 bases lay between the germline ends. Germline V gene data show CDR1 as MNHEY and CDR2 as SMNVEV (reference sequence). The CDR3 DNA reads TGTGCCAGCAGTTTCCTGGGCAGGCCTGACTATGGCTACACCTTC. Protein: CASSFLGRPDYGYTF.

In this sample, this clonotype turned up many times. The chain uses TRBV4-1 and TRBJ1-5; D gene uncertain. Between the trimmed V and J ends, which lost 0 bases and 5 bases, there was a span of 8 bases. Germline V gene data show CDR1 as MGHRA and CDR2 as YSYEKL. The CDR3 runs to 14 residues. CDR3 sequence: CASSQDRTDQPQHF. CDR3 coding DNA: TGCGCCAGCAGCCAAGACCGGACTGATCAGCCCCAGCATTTT.

The table lists this clonotype with many counts. The rearrangement joins TRBV2 to TRBJ1-6, with 10 nucleotides matching TRBD1. Germline V gives CDR1 SNHLY, CDR2 FYNNEI. The CDR3 length is 13 residues. Trimming took 8 bases from V and 5 from J; bases not matched to a gene: 0. CDR3: CASGTGDNSPLHF. DNA for the CDR3: TGTGCCAGCGGGACAGGGGATAATTCACCCCTCCACTTT.

This clonotype was counted at least ten times. The chain combines TRBV7-3 with TRBJ2-3; D tentatively fits TRBD1 or TRBD2 (5 bases each). The V and J ends lost 1 base and 2 bases respectively, with 13 bases between them. This CDR3 contains 16 residues. CDR1 and CDR2 (germline): SGHTA, FQGTGA. CDR3 DNA: TGTGCCAGCAGCTTAAGGCCACGGGGCATCACAGATACGCAGTATTTT. Protein sequence: CASSLRPRGITDTQYF.

The V call is TRBV7-9, the J call TRBJ1-1; no reliable D call. Trimming shortened V by 2 bases and J by 2 bases, and 9 bases separated the two germline ends. This CDR3 has 14 residues. Germline loops: CDR1 SEHNR, CDR2 FQNEAQ (reference sequence). The CDR3 protein is CASSLKSDNTEAFF. The DNA of the CDR3 is TGTGCCAGCAGCTTAAAAAGTGACAACACTGAAGCTTTCTTT.

This sequence joins TRBV7-6 and TRBJ1-5; D is unclear. V lost 2 bases and J lost 5, with 7 bases in between. The CDR3 extends over 13 amino acids. From germline, CDR1 is SGHVS and CDR2 FNYEAQ. The CDR3 sequence: CASSLRSDQPQHF. CDR3 nucleotides: TGTGCCAGCAGCTTAAGATCCGATCAGCCCCAGCATTTT.

This clonotype was counted only a few times. The V and J genes are TRBV7-9 and TRBJ2-4; 8 bases map to TRBD2. J gave up 8 bases and V 2 bases, and 14 bases lay outside the gene matches. CDR3 size: 17 residues. Germline V gene lookup returns CDR1 SEHNR and CDR2 FQNEAQ (reference sequence). CDR3 bases: TGTGCCAGCAGCTTAACTAGAACTAGCGGTAAATGGGACATTCAGTACTTC. Translated: CASSLTRTSGKWDIQYF.

This clonotype was found many times. This chain uses TRBV28 with TRBJ2-1; 7 bases line up with TRBD1. Trimming at V came to 1 base and at J to 3 bases, leaving 3 bases not matched to a gene. Germline loops: CDR1 MDHEN, CDR2 SYDVKM. This CDR3 region has 15 residues. In DNA form, the CDR3 reads TGTGCCAGCAGTTTATTACAGGGGCGCTACAATGAGCAGTTCTTC. This encodes CASSLLQGRYNEQFF.

This clonotype was detected many times. This chain connects TRBV20-1 to TRBJ2-1; the match to TRBD2 covers 14 bases. Trimming removed 6 bases from V and 10 bases from J; junction bases left unmatched: 8. CDR3 length equals 14 residues. Germline V gene lookup returns CDR1 DFQATT and CDR2 SNEGSKA (reference sequence). The CDR3 sequence is CSAWGGLAGEEQFF. Written as DNA, the CDR3 is TGCAGTGCGTGGGGGGGACTAGCGGGAGAGGAGCAGTTCTTC.